Below are 4 T cell receptor beta chains sequenced from a single sample in a study of blood T cell repertoires in COVID-19 (dated by TCRdb to 2019 to 2021). Library creation used the immunoSEQ multiplex PCR assay. TCRdb took over this immuneACCESS table, retaining in-frame rearrangements with V and J assigned. Such tables are incomplete; in checked studies, under half of the missing clones stem from an unresolved V gene, and the remainder is unexplained. The sample table records over 250,000 clones; approximately 85% of these occur just once. Approximately 9.9% of the sample is held by the ten biggest clonotypes. Sequenced material: peripheral blood. The receptor source for this set is a woman aged 70 to 79 with acute or convalescent COVID-19.

This chain connects TRBV6-1 to TRBJ2-7; 8 bases match TRBD1. The CDR3 covers 15 residues. J gave up 5 bases and V 1 base, and 7 bases lay outside the gene matches. Germline lookup yields CDR1 MNHNS and CDR2 SASEGT. CDR3 coding DNA: TGTGCCAGCAGTGAAGGGTGGGACAGGAGCCACGAGCAGTACTTC. Encoded protein: CASSEGWDRSHEQYF.

J is TRBJ2-1 and V is TRBV7-2, with TRBD2 matching over 10 bases. Germline values: CDR1 SGHTA, CDR2 FQGNSA. The V gene end was trimmed by 5 bases and the J gene end by 9 bases; junction bases not matched to a gene: 13. The CDR3 runs 16 residues. CDR3 region: CASSPRVSGGAVEQFF. The CDR3 bases are TGTGCCAGCAGCCCCCGGGTAAGCGGGGGGGCCGTTGAGCAGTTCTTC.

This chain links TRBV5-1 with TRBJ2-7, with D possibly matching TRBD2 (5 bases). V was pared by 4 bases and J by 3 bases, with 11 bases between. Germline V lookup: CDR1 SGHRS, CDR2 YFSETQ. This CDR3 spans 13 amino acids. The CDR3 DNA follows: TGCGCCAGCAGCCAACCCGAGGGCTACGAGCAGTACTTC. Translation gives CASSQPEGYEQYF.

The chain is built from TRBV10-3 and TRBJ2-2; D might be TRBD2 (5 bases). The CDR3 extends over 13 amino acids. V gave up 4 bases and J gave up 10 bases, with 13 bases separating them. Germline CDR1 reads ENHRY; CDR2 reads SYGVKD. This CDR3 is CAISASAGEELFF. In DNA, the CDR3 is TGTGCCATCAGTGCTTCCGCGGGCGAGGAGCTGTTTTTT.